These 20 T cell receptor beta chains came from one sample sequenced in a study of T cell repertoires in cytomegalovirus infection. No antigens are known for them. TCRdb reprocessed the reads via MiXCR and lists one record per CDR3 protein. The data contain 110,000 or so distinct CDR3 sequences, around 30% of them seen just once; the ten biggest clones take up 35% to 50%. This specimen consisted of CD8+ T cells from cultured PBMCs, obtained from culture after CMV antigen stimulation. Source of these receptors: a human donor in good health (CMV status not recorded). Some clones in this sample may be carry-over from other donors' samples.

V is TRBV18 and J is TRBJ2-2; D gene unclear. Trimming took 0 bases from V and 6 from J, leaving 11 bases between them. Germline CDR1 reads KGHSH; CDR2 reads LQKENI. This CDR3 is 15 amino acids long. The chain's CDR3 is CASSPPYQVPGELFF. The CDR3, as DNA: TGTGCCAGCTCACCACCGTATCAGGTTCCCGGGGAGCTGTTTTTT.

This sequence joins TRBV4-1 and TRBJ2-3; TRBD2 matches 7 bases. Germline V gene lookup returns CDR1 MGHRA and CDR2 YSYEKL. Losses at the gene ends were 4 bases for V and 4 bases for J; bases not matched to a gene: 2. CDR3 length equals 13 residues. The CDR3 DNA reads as TGCGCCAGCAGCCCGCGGGGGTCAGATACGCAGTATTTT. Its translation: CASSPRGSDTQYF.

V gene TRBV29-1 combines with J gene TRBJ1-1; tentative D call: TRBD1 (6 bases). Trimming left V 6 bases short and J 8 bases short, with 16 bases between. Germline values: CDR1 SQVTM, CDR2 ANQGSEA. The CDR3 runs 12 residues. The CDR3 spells CSVERYDREAFF. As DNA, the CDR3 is TGCAGCGTGGAGAGGTATGACAGGGAAGCTTTCTTT.

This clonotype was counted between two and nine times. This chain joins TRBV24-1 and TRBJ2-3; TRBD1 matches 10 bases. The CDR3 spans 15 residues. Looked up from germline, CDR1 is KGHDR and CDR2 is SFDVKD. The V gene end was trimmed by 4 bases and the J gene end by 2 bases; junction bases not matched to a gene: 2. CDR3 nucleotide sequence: TGTGCCACCAGTGAAAGACAGGGGGCCACAGATACGCAGTATTTT. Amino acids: CATSERQGATDTQYF.

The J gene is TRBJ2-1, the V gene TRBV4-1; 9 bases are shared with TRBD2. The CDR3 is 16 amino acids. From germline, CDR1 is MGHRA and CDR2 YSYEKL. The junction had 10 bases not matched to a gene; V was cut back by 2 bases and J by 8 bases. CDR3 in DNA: TGCGCCAGCAGCCAACGCGGCGGGGGGGCTAGCGATGAGCAGTTCTTC. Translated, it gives CASSQRGGGASDEQFF.

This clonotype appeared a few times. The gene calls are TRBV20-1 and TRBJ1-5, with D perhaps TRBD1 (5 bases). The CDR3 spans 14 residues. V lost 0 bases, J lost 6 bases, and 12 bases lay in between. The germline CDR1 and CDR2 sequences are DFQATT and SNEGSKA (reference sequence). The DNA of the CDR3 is TGCAGTGCTAGAGAGGGGGGGGATAGTCAGCCCCAGCATTTT. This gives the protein CSAREGGDSQPQHF.

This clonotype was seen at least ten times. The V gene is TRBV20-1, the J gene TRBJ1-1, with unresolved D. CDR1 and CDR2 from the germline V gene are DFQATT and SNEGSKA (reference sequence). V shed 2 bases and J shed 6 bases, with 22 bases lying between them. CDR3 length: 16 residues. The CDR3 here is CSARSSAAGDRPEAFF. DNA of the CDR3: TGCAGTGCTAGATCGTCCGCGGCGGGTGATAGGCCTGAAGCTTTCTTT.

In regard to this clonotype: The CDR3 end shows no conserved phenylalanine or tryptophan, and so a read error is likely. This CDR3 is CASSLSGAETQYL. For the CDR3, the DNA is TGTGCCAGCAGTTTGTCCGGAGCAGAGACCCAGTACCTC. The J gene is TRBJ2-5, the V gene TRBV12-3 or TRBV12-4, with no clear D. V dropped 3 bases and J dropped 4 bases, with 9 bases sitting between them. The CDR3 contains 13 residues.

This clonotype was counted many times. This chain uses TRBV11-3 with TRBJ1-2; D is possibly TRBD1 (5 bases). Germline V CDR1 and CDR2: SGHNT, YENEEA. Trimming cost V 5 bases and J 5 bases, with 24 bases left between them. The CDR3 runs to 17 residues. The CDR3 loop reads CASSARYIFTGLYGYTF. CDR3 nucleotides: TGTGCCAGCAGCGCCCGCTACATCTTCACGGGGCTATATGGCTACACCTTC.

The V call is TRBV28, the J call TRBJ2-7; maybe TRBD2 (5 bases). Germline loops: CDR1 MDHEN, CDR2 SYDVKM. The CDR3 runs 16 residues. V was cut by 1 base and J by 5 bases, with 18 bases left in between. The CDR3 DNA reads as TGTGCCAGCAGTTTATCCCCGAGGAGGTGGTCCCACGAGCAGTACTTC. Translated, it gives CASSLSPRRWSHEQYF.

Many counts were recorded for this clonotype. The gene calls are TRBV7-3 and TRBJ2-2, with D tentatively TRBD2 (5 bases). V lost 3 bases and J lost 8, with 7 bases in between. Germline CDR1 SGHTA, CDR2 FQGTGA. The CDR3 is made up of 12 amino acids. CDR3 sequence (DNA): TGTGCCAGCAGCTTTCTAGCAGGGGAGCTGTTTTTT. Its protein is CASSFLAGELFF. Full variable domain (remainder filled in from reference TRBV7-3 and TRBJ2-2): GAGVSQTPSNKVTEKGKYVELRCDPISGHTALYWYRQSLGQGPEFLIYFQGTGAADDSGLPNDRFFAVRPEGSVSTLKIQRTERGDSAVYLCASSFLAGELFFGEGSRLTVL.

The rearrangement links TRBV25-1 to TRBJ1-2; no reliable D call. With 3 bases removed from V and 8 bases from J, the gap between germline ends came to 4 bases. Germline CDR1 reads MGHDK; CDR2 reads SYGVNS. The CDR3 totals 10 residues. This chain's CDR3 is CASSDVGYTF. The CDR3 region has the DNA TGTGCCAGCAGTGACGTGGGCTACACCTTC.

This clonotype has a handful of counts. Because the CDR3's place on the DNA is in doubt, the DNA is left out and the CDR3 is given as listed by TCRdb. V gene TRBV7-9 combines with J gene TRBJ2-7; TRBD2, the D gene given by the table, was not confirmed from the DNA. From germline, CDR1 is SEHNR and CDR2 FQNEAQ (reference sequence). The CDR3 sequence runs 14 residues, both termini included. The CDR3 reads CASTGLHLRGEQYF.

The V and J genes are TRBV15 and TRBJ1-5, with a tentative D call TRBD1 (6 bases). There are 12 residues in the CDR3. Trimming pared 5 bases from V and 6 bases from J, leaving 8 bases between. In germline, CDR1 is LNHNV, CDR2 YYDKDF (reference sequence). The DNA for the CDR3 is TGTGCCACCAGCGAGGGGGTTCAGCCCCAGCATTTT. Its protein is CATSEGVQPQHF.

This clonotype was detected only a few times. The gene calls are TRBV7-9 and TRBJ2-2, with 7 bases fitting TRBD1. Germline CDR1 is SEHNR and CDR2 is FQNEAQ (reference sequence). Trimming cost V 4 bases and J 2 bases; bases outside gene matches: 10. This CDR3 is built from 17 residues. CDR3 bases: TGTGCCAGCAGCTCGCCACAGGGGACATACAACACCGGGGAGCTGTTTTTT. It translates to CASSSPQGTYNTGELFF.

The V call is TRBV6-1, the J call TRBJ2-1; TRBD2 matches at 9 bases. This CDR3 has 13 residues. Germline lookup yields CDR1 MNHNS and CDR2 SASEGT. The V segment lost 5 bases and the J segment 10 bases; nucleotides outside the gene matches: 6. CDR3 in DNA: TGTGCCAGCAGTTATCTCCTAGCGGGGGAGCAGTTCTTC. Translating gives CASSYLLAGEQFF.

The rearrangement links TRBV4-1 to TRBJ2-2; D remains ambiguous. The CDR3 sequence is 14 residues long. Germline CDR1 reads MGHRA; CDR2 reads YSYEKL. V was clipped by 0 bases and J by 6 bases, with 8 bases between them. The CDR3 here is CASSQDGNSGELFF. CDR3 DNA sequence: TGCGCCAGCAGCCAAGATGGCAATTCCGGGGAGCTGTTTTTT.

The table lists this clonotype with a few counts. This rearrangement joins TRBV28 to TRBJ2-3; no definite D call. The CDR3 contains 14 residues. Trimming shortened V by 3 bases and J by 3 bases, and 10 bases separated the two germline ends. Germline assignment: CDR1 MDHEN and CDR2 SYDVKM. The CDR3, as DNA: TGTGCCAGCAGTTTTGGCACCGGGACAGATACGCAGTATTTT. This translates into CASSFGTGTDTQYF.

The chain's CDR3 is CASSLRDSILEQYF. CDR3 DNA sequence: TGTGCCAGCAGTCTCCGGGACAGCATCCTCGAGCAGTACTTC. The V call is TRBV28, the J call TRBJ2-7, with TRBD1 matching 7 bases. The CDR3 loop spans 14 amino acids. Per the germline V gene, CDR1 is MDHEN and CDR2 is SYDVKM. J lost 6 bases, V lost 5 bases, and 10 bases had no gene match.

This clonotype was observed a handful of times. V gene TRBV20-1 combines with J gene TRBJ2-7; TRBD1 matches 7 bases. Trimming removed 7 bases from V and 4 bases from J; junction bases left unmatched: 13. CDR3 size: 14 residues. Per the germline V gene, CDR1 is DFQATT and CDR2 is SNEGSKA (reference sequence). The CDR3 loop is CSVRDRDRLYEQYF. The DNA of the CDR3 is TGCAGTGTTCGCGACCGGGACAGACTTTACGAGCAGTACTTC.